What follows is one T cell receptor beta chain and its context. This sample was taken from a study of blood T cell repertoires in COVID-19. Across the whole study: The study drew acute and convalescent COVID-19 samples from the United States, Italy and Spain. T cells, B-cell-depleted T cells, or PBMCs provided the cDNA or gDNA that served as material.

Per the authors' pipeline: Estimated nucleated cell counts came from reference gene primer amplification. Assay: immunoSEQ multiplex PCR; the TCRdb copy retains only in-frame clones and omits some. That table gives V, J and clone size, and the DNA gave D and trimming. The sample consists of 50,000 to 65,000 clones, around 90% of them appearing once. Germline CDR1 SGHRS, CDR2 YFSETQ. V lost 3 bases to trimming and J lost 5 bases; unmatched junction nucleotides: 6. The length of the CDR3 is 16 residues. The chain recombines TRBV5-1 with TRBJ2-3; 13 nucleotides match TRBD2. The material sequenced was peripheral blood. This sequence was found in a man in his fifties or sixties with active COVID-19. CDR3 DNA sequence: TGCGCCAGCAGCTATACTAGCGGGGGGGCCCTAGATACGCAGTATTTT. Its protein is CASSYTSGGALDTQYF.